A single sample is the source of the 11 T cell receptor beta chains below, sequenced in a study of blood T cell repertoires in COVID-19. Measured with immunoSEQ multiplex PCR; TCRdb has only the in-frame clones, and not every one. The sample has about 200,000 clones; more than 85% are singletons. Sequenced sample: PBMCs or T cells enriched from blood (not recorded which). These receptors originate from a woman in her forties in a cohort exposed to, infected with or recovered from COVID-19 (not recorded which).

The V and J genes are TRBV6-4 and TRBJ2-3; maybe TRBD2 (7 bases). Germline lookup yields CDR1 MRHNA and CDR2 SNTAGT. V was clipped by 0 bases and J by 4 bases, with 8 bases between them. The CDR3 loop spans 14 amino acids. CDR3 nucleotide sequence: TGTGCCAGCAGTGACTCGGGGGGGCCAGATACGCAGTATTTT. Encoded protein: CASSDSGGPDTQYF.

The chain is built from TRBV11-2 and TRBJ1-4, with 7 bases fitting TRBD1. This CDR3 comprises 18 residues. Germline assignment: CDR1 SGHAT and CDR2 FQNNGV. The J segment lost 0 bases and the V segment lost 5 bases, leaving 12 bases of the junction unmatched. The CDR3 loop is CASSPLWLQGATNEKLFF. CDR3 in DNA: TGTGCCAGCAGCCCCCTCTGGCTGCAGGGGGCAACTAATGAAAAACTGTTTTTT. Together with reference TRBV11-2 and TRBJ1-4, the CDR3 gives the full variable domain: EAGVAQSPRYKIIEKRQSVAFWCNPISGHATLYWYQQILGQGPKLLIQFQNNGVVDDSQLPKDRFSAERLKGVDSTLKIQPAKLEDSAVYLCASSPLWLQGATNEKLFFGSGTQLSVL.

This chain links TRBV7-2 with TRBJ1-1; D gene uncertain. The CDR3 sequence is 14 residues long. Trimming removed 1 base at V and 2 bases at J, with 8 bases between. Germline V CDR1 and CDR2: SGHTA, FQGNSA. The CDR3 spells CASSLGGANTEAFF. The CDR3 region has the DNA TGTGCCAGCAGCTTAGGCGGCGCAAACACTGAAGCTTTCTTT.

The chain recombines TRBV7-9 with TRBJ2-5, with TRBD2 identical over 7 bases. The CDR3 length is 17 residues. The trim removed 5 bases at V and 2 bases at J, leaving 14 bases unmatched. Germline lookup yields CDR1 SEHNR and CDR2 FQNEAQ (reference sequence). The CDR3 DNA is TGTGCCAGCAGCCCGCCTGGGAGGGGACGTCTTCAAGAGACCCAGTACTTC. The encoded protein is CASSPPGRGRLQETQYF.

The chain carries TRBV7-6 and TRBJ2-7; 7 nucleotides align to TRBD2. Germline V gives CDR1 SGHVS, CDR2 FNYEAQ. With 1 base clipped from V and 4 bases from J, the junction kept 7 bases outside the gene matches. The CDR3 runs 15 residues. The CDR3 nucleotides are TGTGCCAGCAGCTTAGAGGCGGGAGTACAGTACGAGCAGTACTTC. Translated, it gives CASSLEAGVQYEQYF.

The chain links TRBV5-8 to TRBJ1-2; no clear D gene. This CDR3 is 13 amino acids long. Trimming stripped 4 bases from V and 2 bases from J, with 9 bases between. The germline V gene encodes CDR1 SGHTS and CDR2 YDEGEE. CDR3 sequence: CASSRAPNYGYTF. DNA of the CDR3: TGTGCCAGCAGCAGAGCTCCAAACTATGGCTACACCTTC.

CDR3 sequence reads: CSVRRGETEAFF. The DNA for the CDR3 is TGCAGCGTTAGGAGGGGCGAGACTGAAGCTTTCTTT. The chain links TRBV29-1 to TRBJ1-1; D is perhaps TRBD1 (5 bases). Trimming removed 5 bases at V and 5 bases at J, with 12 bases between. Germline V gene sequence: CDR1 SQVTM, CDR2 ANQGSEA. The CDR3 spans 12 residues.

V usage is TRBV27 and J usage is TRBJ2-1, with 9 bases fitting TRBD2. Per the germline V gene, CDR1 is MNHEY and CDR2 is SMNVEV (reference sequence). This CDR3 comprises 14 residues. The V segment lost 2 bases and the J segment 6 bases; nucleotides outside the gene matches: 2. CDR3 DNA sequence: TGTGCCAGCAGTTTAGCGGGAGGGCTCAATGAGCAGTTCTTC. This codes for CASSLAGGLNEQFF.

This clone was recorded once. V usage is TRBV11-3 and J usage is TRBJ2-2; 9 bases are a match to TRBD1. The CDR3 spans 16 residues. V gave up 4 bases and J gave up 5 bases; unmatched junction bases: 8. Looked up from germline, CDR1 is SGHNT and CDR2 is YENEEA. The CDR3 loop is CASSSPRQGGTGELFF. CDR3 DNA: TGTGCCAGCAGCTCCCCAAGACAGGGGGGGACCGGGGAGCTGTTTTTT.

In nucleotides, the CDR3 is TGCGCCAGCAGCCAGGGACAGGGGGCGAATGAGCAGTTCTTC. This gives the protein CASSQGQGANEQFF. V gene TRBV4-1 combines with J gene TRBJ2-1, with TRBD1 matching 12 bases. Germline CDR1 and CDR2: MGHRA and YSYEKL. Trimming at V came to 3 bases and at J to 7 bases, leaving 1 base not matched to a gene. The length of the CDR3 is 14 residues.

The V call is TRBV7-2, the J call TRBJ1-5, with unresolved D. The V gene lost 2 bases and the J gene lost 1 base, with 6 bases spanning the gap. The CDR3 has 14 residues. The germline gives CDR1 SGHTA, CDR2 FQGNSA. CDR3 region: CASSLKHSNQPQHF. The CDR3 DNA is TGTGCCAGCAGCTTAAAGCACAGCAATCAGCCCCAGCATTTT.